This TCR beta chain was identified during a study of blood T cells in healthy people across ages. For the study at large: Capture by template switching was about one barcoded beta molecule per two T cells.

This CDR3 has 15 amino acids. Germline CDR1 is MGHRA and CDR2 is YSYEKL. The V end was cut by 0 bases, the J end by 11 bases, with 19 bases between. This clonotype turned up a few times. Primers used in a second PCR of roughly 6 to 12 cycles were a sample-barcoded 5' primer and a J-beta primer mix. CDR3-containing paired-end reads numbered at least 2.5 million in each sample. Each CDR3 protein gets one entry after TCRdb re-called the 5' RACE reads with MiXCR. The sample lists around 1.5 million distinct CDR3 sequences, approximately 38% occurring once. About 10 milliliters of peripheral blood were drawn from each donor into EDTA-treated tubes.

This clonotype was sampled from a woman aged 18-29 years in good health. Specimen: blood. V and J are TRBV4-1 and TRBJ2-5, with D unresolved. Here the CDR3 DNA reads TGCGCCAGCAGCCAAGAAATTATGGGCAACTCACAGCAGTACTTC. Translated: CASSQEIMGNSQQYF.